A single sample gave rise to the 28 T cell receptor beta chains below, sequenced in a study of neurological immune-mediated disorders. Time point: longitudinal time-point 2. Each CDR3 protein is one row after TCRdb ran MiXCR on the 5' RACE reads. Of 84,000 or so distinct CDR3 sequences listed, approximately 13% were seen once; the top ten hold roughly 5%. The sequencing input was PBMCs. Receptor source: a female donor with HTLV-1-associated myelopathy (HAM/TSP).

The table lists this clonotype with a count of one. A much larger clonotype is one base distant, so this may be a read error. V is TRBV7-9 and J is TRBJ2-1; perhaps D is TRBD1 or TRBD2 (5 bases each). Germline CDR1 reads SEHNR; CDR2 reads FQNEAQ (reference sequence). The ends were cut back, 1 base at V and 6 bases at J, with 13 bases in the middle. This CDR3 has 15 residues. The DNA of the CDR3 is TGTGCCAGCAGCTTAGTTGGGGCGGGCTTCAATGAGCAGTTCTTC. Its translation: CASSLVGAGFNEQFF.

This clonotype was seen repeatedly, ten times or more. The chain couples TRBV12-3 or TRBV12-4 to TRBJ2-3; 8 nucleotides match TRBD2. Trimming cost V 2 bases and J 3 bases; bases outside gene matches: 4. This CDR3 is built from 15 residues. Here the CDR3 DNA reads TGTGCCAGCAGTTTAACGGGGGGGATAACAGATACGCAGTATTTT. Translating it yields CASSLTGGITDTQYF.

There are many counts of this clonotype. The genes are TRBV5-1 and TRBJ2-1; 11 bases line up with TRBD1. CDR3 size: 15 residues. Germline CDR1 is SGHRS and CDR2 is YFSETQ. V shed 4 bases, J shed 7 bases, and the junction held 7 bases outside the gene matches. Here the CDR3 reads CASSGGQGAPNEQFF. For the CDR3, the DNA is TGCGCCAGCAGCGGCGGACAGGGGGCGCCTAATGAGCAGTTCTTC.

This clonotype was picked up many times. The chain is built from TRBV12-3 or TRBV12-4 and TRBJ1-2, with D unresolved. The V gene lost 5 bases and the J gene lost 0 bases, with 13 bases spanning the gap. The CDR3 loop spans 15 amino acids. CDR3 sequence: CASSPGRKSNYGYTF. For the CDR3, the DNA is TGTGCCAGCAGTCCCGGACGGAAATCTAACTATGGCTACACCTTC.

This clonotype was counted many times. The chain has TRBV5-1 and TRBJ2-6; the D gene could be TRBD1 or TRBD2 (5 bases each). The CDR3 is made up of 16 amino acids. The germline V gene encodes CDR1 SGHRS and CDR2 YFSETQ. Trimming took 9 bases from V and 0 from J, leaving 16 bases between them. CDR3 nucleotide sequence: TGCGCCACCCGGGGCAGCGACCTCTCTGGGGCCAACGTCCTGACTTTC. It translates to CATRGSDLSGANVLTF.

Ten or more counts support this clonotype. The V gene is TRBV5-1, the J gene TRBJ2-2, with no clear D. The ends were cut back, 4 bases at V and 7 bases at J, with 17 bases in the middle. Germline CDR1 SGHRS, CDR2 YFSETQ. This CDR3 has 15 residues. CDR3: CASSEGASFGGELFF. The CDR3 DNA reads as TGCGCCAGCAGCGAAGGAGCCTCCTTTGGCGGGGAGCTGTTTTTT.

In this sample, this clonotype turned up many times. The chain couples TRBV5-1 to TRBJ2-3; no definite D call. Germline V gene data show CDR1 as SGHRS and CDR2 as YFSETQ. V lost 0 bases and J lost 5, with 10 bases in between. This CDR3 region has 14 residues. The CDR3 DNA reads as TGCGCCAGCAGCTTGGGGCTAGTAAGAGATACGCAGTATTTT. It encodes CASSLGLVRDTQYF.

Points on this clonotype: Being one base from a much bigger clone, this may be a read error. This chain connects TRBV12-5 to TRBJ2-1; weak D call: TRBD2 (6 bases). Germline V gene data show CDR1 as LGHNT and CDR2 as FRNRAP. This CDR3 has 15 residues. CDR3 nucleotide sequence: TGTTCTAGTGGTTTGGGGGGACGGGGGAACAATGAGCAGTTCTTC. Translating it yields CSSGLGGRGNNEQFF.

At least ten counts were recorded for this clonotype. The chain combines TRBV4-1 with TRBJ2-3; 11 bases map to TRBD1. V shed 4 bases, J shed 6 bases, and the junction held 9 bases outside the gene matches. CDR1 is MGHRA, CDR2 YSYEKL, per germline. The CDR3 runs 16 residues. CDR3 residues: CASSLRTGGRGDTQYF. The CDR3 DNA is TGCGCCAGCAGCCTAAGGACAGGGGGCCGTGGGGATACGCAGTATTTT.

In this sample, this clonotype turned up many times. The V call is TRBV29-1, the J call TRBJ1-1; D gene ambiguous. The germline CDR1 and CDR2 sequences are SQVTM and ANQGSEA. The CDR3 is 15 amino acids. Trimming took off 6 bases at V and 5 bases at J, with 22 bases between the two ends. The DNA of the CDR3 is TGCAGCGTCGAACCCCAGCGCCTGAAGAGTACTGAAGCTTTCTTT. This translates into CSVEPQRLKSTEAFF.

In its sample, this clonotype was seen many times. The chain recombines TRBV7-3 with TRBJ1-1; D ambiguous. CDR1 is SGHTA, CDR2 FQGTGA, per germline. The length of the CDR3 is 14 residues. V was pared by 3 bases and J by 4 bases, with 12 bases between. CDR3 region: CASSFTGEGTEAFF. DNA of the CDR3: TGTGCCAGCAGCTTCACGGGAGAGGGCACTGAAGCTTTCTTT.

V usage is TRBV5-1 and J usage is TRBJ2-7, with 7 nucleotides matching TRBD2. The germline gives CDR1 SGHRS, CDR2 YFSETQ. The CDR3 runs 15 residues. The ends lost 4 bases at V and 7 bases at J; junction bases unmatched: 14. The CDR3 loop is CASSPDGMGRGEQYF. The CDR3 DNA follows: TGCGCCAGCAGCCCGGACGGGATGGGGAGGGGAGAGCAGTACTTC. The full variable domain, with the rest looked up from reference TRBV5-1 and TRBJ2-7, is KAGVTQTPRYLIKTRGQQVTLSCSPISGHRSVSWYQQTPGQGLQFLFEYFSETQRNKGNFPGRFSGRQFSNSRSEMNVSTLELGDSALYLCASSPDGMGRGEQYFGPGTRLTVT.

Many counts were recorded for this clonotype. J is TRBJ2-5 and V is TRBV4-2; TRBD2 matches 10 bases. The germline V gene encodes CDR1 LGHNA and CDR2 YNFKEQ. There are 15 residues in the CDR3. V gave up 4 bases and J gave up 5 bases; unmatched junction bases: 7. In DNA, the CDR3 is TGTGCCAGCAGCCTTGGAGCGGGGGGGGCGGAGACCCAGTACTTC. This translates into CASSLGAGGAETQYF.

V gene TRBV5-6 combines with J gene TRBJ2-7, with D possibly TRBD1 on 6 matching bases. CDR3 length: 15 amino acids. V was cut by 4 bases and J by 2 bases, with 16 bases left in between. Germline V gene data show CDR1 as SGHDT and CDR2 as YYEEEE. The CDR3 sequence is CASSPRGGKTYEQYF. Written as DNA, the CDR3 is TGTGCCAGCAGCCCCAGGGGTGGGAAAACCTACGAGCAGTACTTC.

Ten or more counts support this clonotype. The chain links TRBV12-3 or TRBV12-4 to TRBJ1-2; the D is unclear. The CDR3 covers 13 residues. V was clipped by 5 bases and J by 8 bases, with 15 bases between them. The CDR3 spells CASSPPGHLGYTF. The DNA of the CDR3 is TGTGCCAGCAGTCCTCCAGGTCACTTAGGCTACACCTTC.

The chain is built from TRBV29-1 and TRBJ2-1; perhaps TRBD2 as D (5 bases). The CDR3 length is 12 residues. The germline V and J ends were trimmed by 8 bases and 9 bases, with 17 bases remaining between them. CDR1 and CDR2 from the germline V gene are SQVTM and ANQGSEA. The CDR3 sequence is CSYSTRGGEQFF. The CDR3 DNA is TGCAGCTACTCAACTCGGGGTGGTGAGCAGTTCTTC.

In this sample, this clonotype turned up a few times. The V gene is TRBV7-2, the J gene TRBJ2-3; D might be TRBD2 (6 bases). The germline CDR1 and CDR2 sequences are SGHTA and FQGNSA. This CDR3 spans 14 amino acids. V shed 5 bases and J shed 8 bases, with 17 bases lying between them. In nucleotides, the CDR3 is TGTGCCAGCAGCCCACGGGAGACAGCCGGTACGCAGTATTTT. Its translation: CASSPRETAGTQYF.

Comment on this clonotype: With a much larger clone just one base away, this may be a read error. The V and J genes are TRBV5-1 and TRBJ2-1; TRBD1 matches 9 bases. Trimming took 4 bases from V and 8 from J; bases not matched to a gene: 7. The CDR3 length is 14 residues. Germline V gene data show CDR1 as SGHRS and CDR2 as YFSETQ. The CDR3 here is CASSRRTGVDEQFF. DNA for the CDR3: TGCGCCAGCAGCCGGCGGACAGGGGTAGATGAGCAGTTCTTC. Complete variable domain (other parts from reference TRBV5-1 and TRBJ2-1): KAGVTQTPRYLIKTRGQQVTLSCSPISGHRSVSWYQQTPGQGLQFLFEYFSETQRNKGNFPGRFSGRQFSNSRSEMNVSTLELGDSALYLCASSRRTGVDEQFFGPGTRLTVL.

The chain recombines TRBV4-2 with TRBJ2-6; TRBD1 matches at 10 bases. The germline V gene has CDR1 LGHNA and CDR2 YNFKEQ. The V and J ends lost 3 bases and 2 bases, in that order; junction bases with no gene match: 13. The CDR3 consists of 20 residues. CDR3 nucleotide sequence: TGTGCCAGCAGCCAGCGAGCCTTGGGACAGGGGTTGACTGGGGCCAACGTCCTGACTTTC. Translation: CASSQRALGQGLTGANVLTF.

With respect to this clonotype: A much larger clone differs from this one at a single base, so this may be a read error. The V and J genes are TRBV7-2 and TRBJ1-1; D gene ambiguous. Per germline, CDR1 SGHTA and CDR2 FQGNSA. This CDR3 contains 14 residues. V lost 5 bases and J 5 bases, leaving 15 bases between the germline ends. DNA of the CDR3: TGTGCCAGCAGCCTCCTTGGACGGGGAACTGAAGCTTTCTTT. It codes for CASSLLGRGTEAFF.

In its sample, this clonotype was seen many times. Here the CDR3 DNA reads TGCAGCGTTCTAGGGGAACGCGAAAAACTGTTTTTT. Encoded protein: CSVLGEREKLFF. The V and J genes are TRBV20-1 and TRBJ1-4, with D maybe TRBD1 (5 bases). Germline CDR1 and CDR2: DFQATT and SNEGSKA (reference sequence). This CDR3 has 12 residues.

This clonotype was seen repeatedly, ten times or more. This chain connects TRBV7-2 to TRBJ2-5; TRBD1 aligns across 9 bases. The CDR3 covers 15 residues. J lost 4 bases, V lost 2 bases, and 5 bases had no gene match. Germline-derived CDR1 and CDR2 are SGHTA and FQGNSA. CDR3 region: CASSLNTGGGETQYF. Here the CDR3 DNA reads TGTGCCAGCAGCTTAAATACAGGGGGCGGAGAGACCCAGTACTTC. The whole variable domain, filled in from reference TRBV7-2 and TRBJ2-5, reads GAGVSQSPSNKVTEKGKDVELRCDPISGHTALYWYRQSLGQGLEFLIYFQGNSAPDKSGLPSDRFSAERTGGSVSTLTIQRTQQEDSAVYLCASSLNTGGGETQYFGPGTRLLVL.

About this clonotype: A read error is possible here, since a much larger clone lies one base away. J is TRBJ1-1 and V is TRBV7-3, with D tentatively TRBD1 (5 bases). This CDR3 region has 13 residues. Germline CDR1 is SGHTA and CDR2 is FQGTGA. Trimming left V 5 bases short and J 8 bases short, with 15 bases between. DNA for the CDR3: TGTGCCAGCAGCACTCGGGGGGAGAGGGAAGCTTTCTTT. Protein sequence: CASSTRGEREAFF.

The CDR3 loop reads CSVEVLTSGKSYNEQFF. DNA of the CDR3: TGCAGCGTTGAGGTGCTAACTAGCGGTAAATCCTACAATGAGCAGTTCTTC. The J gene is TRBJ2-1, the V gene TRBV29-1; TRBD2 agrees at 8 bases. Germline CDR1 reads SQVTM; CDR2 reads ANQGSEA. V gave up 3 bases and J gave up 1 base; unmatched junction bases: 11. The CDR3 sequence is 17 residues long.

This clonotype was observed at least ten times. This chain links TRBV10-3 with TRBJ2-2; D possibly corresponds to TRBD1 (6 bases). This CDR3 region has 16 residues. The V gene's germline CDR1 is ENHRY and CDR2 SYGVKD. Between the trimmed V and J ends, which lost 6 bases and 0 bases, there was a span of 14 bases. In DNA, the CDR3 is TGTGCCATCAGAGCCTACAGGGACGCGAACACCGGGGAGCTGTTTTTT. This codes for CAIRAYRDANTGELFF.

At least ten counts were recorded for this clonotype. As DNA, the CDR3 is TGTGCCAGCATATTAGCGGGGGGGCCTGTTGAGCAGTTCTTC. Protein product: CASILAGGPVEQFF. The genes are TRBV5-5 and TRBJ2-1; 11 bases are shared with TRBD2. The CDR3 contains 14 residues. J lost 9 bases, V lost 6 bases, and 8 bases had no gene match. The V gene's germline CDR1 is SGHKS and CDR2 YYEKEE (reference sequence).

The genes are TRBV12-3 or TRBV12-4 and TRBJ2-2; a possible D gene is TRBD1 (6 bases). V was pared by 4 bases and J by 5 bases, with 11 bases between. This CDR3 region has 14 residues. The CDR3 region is CASSSYRVTGELFF. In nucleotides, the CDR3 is TGTGCCAGCAGTTCTTACAGGGTAACCGGGGAGCTGTTTTTT.

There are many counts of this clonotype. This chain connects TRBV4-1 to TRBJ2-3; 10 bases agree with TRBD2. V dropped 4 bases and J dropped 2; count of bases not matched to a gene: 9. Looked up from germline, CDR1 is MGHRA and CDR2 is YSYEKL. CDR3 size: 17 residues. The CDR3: CASSRLLAGGSTDTQYF. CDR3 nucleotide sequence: TGCGCCAGCAGCCGGCTATTAGCGGGGGGTTCCACAGATACGCAGTATTTT.